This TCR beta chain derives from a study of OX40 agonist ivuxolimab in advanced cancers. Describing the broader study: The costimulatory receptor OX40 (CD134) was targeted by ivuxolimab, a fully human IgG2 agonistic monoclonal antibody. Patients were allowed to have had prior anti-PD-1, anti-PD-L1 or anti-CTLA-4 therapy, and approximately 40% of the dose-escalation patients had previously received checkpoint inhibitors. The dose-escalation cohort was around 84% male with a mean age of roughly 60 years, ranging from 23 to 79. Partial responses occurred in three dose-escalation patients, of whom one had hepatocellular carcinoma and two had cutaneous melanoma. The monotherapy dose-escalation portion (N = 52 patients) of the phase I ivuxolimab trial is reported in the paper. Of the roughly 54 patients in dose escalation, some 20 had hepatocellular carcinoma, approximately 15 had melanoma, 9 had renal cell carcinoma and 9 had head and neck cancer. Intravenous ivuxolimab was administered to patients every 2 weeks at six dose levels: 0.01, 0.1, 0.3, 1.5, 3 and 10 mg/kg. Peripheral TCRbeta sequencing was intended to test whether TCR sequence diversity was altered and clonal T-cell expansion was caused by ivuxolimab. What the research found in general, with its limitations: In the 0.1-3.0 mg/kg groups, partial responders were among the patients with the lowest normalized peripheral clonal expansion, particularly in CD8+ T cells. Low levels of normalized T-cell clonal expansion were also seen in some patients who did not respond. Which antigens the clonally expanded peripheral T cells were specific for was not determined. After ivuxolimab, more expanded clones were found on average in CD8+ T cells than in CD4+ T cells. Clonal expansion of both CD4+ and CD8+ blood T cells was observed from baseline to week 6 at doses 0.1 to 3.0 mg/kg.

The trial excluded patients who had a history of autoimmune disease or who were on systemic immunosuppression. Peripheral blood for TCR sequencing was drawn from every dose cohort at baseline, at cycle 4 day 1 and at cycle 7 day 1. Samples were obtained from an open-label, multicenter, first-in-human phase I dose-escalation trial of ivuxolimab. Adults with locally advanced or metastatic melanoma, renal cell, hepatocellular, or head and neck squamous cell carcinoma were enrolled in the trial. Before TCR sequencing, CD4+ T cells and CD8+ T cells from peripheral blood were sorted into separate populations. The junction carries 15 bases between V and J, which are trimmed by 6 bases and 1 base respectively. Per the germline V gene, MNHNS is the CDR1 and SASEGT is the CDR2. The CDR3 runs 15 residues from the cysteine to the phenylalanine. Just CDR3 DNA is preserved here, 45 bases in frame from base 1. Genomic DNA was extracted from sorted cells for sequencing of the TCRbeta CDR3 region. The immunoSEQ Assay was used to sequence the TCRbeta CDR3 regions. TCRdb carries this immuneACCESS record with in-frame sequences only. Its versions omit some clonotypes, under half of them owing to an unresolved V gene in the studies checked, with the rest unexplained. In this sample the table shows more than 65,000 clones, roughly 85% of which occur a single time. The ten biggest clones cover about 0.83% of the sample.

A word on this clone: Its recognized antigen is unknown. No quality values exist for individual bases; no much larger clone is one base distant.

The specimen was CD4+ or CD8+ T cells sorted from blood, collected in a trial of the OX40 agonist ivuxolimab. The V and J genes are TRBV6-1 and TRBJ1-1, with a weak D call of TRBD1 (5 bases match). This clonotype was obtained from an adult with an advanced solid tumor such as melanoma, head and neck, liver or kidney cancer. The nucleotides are TGTGCCAGCAGCCGGGACCTAGGGCAGAACACTGAAGCTTTCTTT. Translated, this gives CASSRDLGQNTEAFF.